The rows below give T cell receptor beta chains drawn from one sample of a study of human T cells and chemical hapten exposure. MiXCR, applied by TCRdb to the RACE reads, yields one record per CDR3 protein. This sample has some 71,000 distinct CDR3 sequences; 11% occur once, and the top ten carry 1.4%. The input for sequencing was whole blood, taken in connection with sensitization to the hapten diphenylcyclopropenone (DPC). These receptors were taken from a woman aged 45-65 years with alopecia areata. Some clones in this sample may be carry-over from other donors' samples. Each CDR3 is given with its conserved first and last residue. The D gene is left open where the match is weak. Only some rows state a clone size, as once, few, many or a class for expanded clones.

D gene: NA; J gene: TRBJ1-5; clone size: NA; V gene: TRBV18; CDR3 DNA: TGTGCCAGCTCACCATCAGGACAAGCGGAGCCCCAGCATTTT; CDR3 protein: CASSPSGQAEPQHF
D gene: TRBD1; J gene: TRBJ2-7; clone size: few; V gene: TRBV5-1; CDR3 DNA: TGCGCCAGCAGCTTGGAAGGGACAGGGAACGAGCAGTACTTC; CDR3 protein: CASSLEGTGNEQYF
D gene: TRBD2; J gene: TRBJ2-3; clone size: many; V gene: TRBV10-3; CDR3 DNA: TGTGCCATCAGTAGCGGGAGGCCAAATGGGGCAGATACGCAGTATTTT; CDR3 protein: CAISSGRPNGADTQYF
D gene: TRBD2; J gene: TRBJ2-3; clone size: many; V gene: TRBV7-2; CDR3 DNA: TGTGCCAGCAGCCCCAGGACTAGCGGGGTCTCACGCACAGATACGCAGTATTTT; CDR3 protein: CASSPRTSGVSRTDTQYF
D gene: NA; J gene: TRBJ1-4; clone size: NA; V gene: TRBV5-4; CDR3 DNA: TGTGCCAGCAGCACCGGAACCGGGACGGCTAATGAAAAACTGTTTTTT; CDR3 protein: CASSTGTGTANEKLFF
D gene: NA; J gene: TRBJ1-1; clone size: NA; V gene: TRBV18; CDR3 DNA: TGTGCCAGCTCAGACCAAAGAGGGAAGGCAGCTTTCTTT; CDR3 protein: CASSDQRGKAAFF
D gene: TRBD1; J gene: TRBJ2-7; clone size: many; V gene: TRBV7-2; CDR3 DNA: TGTGCCAGCAGCCCCCTGGGACAGAGCTCCTACGAGCAGTACTTC; CDR3 protein: CASSPLGQSSYEQYF
D gene: TRBD2; J gene: TRBJ2-3; clone size: few; V gene: TRBV7-6; CDR3 DNA: TGTGCCAGCAGCCGCCGGGGGGTGACTAGCGGGTATGATACGCAGTATTTT; CDR3 protein: CASSRRGVTSGYDTQYF
D gene: NA; J gene: TRBJ2-5; clone size: NA; V gene: TRBV7-2; CDR3 DNA: TGTGCCAGCAGCCCCATTATCCAAGAGACCCAGTACTTC; CDR3 protein: CASSPIIQETQYF
D gene: NA; J gene: TRBJ2-5; clone size: many; V gene: TRBV28; CDR3 DNA: TGTGCCAGCAGTCCCGAAGGGGGGGGACAAGAGACCCAGTACTTC; CDR3 protein: CASSPEGGGQETQYF
D gene: NA; J gene: TRBJ1-2; clone size: many; V gene: TRBV5-1; CDR3 DNA: TGCGCCAGCAGCCTGACCTGGGGGAACTATGGCTACACCTTC; CDR3 protein: CASSLTWGNYGYTF
D gene: TRBD1; J gene: TRBJ1-4; clone size: many; V gene: TRBV18; CDR3 DNA: TGTGCCAGCTCACTTCGACAGGGCGAGGGTGAAAAACTGTTTTTT; CDR3 protein: CASSLRQGEGEKLFF
D gene: NA; J gene: TRBJ2-2; clone size: many; V gene: TRBV11-2; CDR3 DNA: TGTGCCAGCAGCCCTCCAAACACCGGGGAGCTGTTTTTT; CDR3 protein: CASSPPNTGELFF
D gene: NA; J gene: TRBJ2-1; clone size: NA; V gene: TRBV29-1; CDR3 DNA: TGCAGCGTTGAAGTTGAGCAGTTCTTC; CDR3 protein: CSVEVEQFF
D gene: TRBD1; J gene: TRBJ2-7; clone size: few; V gene: TRBV7-2; CDR3 DNA: TGTGCCAGCAGCCGACAGGGGGCGATTGGCGAGCAGTACTTC; CDR3 protein: CASSRQGAIGEQYF
D gene: NA; J gene: TRBJ2-3; clone size: few; V gene: TRBV6-2/TRBV6-3; CDR3 DNA: TGTGCCAGCAGTAATTCCAGGGGGGGGCCGAAAGATACGCAGTATTTT; CDR3 protein: CASSNSRGGPKDTQYF
D gene: NA; J gene: TRBJ2-3; clone size: NA; V gene: TRBV5-1; CDR3 DNA: TGCGCCAGCAGCTTCGGCAGGTCGGGGGCAGATACGCAGTATTTT; CDR3 protein: CASSFGRSGADTQYF
D gene: NA; J gene: TRBJ1-1; clone size: few; V gene: TRBV3-1; CDR3 DNA: TGTGCCAGCAGCCAAGGGAGAAAAAGGGTAACTGAAGCTTTCTTT; CDR3 protein: CASSQGRKRVTEAFF
D gene: TRBD1; J gene: TRBJ1-5; clone size: many; V gene: TRBV18; CDR3 DNA: TGTGCCAGCTCCCCGGAATCGACAGGGTACCAGCCCCAGCATTTT; CDR3 protein: CASSPESTGYQPQHF
D gene: NA; J gene: TRBJ1-4; clone size: NA; V gene: TRBV4-1; CDR3 DNA: TGCGCCAGCAGCCAAGATATGTGGACTGTGAATGAAAAACTGTTTTTT; CDR3 protein: CASSQDMWTVNEKLFF
D gene: NA; J gene: TRBJ2-2; clone size: many; V gene: TRBV20-1; CDR3 DNA: TGCAGTGCTGGAGGGCCGAACACCGGGGAGCTGTTTTTT; CDR3 protein: CSAGGPNTGELFF
D gene: NA; J gene: TRBJ2-5; clone size: many; V gene: TRBV6-1; CDR3 DNA: TGTGCCAGCAGTGAAGCTGCCGAAGAGACCCAGTACTTC; CDR3 protein: CASSEAAEETQYF
D gene: TRBD1; J gene: TRBJ1-1; clone size: NA; V gene: TRBV20-1; CDR3 DNA: TGCAGTCCAAGTGGAGGGGGCGCGATATCTGCTGAAGCTTTCTTT; CDR3 protein: CSPSGGGAISAEAFF
D gene: TRBD1; J gene: TRBJ2-6; clone size: few; V gene: TRBV7-6; CDR3 DNA: TGTGCCAGCAGCTTAACACAGGGGTTGTCTGGGGCCAACGTCCTGACTTTC; CDR3 protein: CASSLTQGLSGANVLTF
D gene: NA; J gene: TRBJ1-3; clone size: many; V gene: TRBV20-1; CDR3 DNA: TGCAGTGCTAGAGACCCAGGGGCTGGAAACACCATATATTTT; CDR3 protein: CSARDPGAGNTIYF
D gene: NA; J gene: TRBJ1-1; clone size: few; V gene: TRBV7-6; CDR3 DNA: TGTGCCAGCAGTTTCACAAAAAACACTGAAGCTTTCTTT; CDR3 protein: CASSFTKNTEAFF